This TCR beta chain comes out of a study of blood T cell repertoires in COVID-19. About the research overall: Sites across the United States, Italy and Spain contributed samples from acute and convalescent COVID-19.

Germline V gives CDR1 LGHDT, CDR2 YNNKEL (reference sequence). The CDR3 covers 14 residues. V was clipped by 0 bases and J by 7 bases, with 12 bases between them. In the study's own analysis: It was from reference gene primer amplification that nucleated cell counts were estimated. Only in-frame clones appear in the TCRdb table, and some are missing; sequencing was by immunoSEQ multiplex PCR. Clone size and V and J calls were adopted from that table, with D and trimming inferred from the DNA. Counted here are some 190,000 clones, around nine tenths occurring once; the ten biggest clones make up 1.6%.

The rearrangement uses TRBV3-1 (or the pseudogene TRBV3-2) and TRBJ2-5; D may be TRBD2 (5 bases). The sequenced sample consisted of peripheral blood. This TCR came from a man younger than 35 with active or convalescent COVID-19. CDR3 sequence reads: CASSQDGSLGTQYF. CDR3 nucleotides: TGTGCCAGCAGCCAAGATGGGAGCTTGGGGACCCAGTACTTC.